This record looks at one T cell receptor (beta chain) sequence and its context. Antigen specificity is unknown. The record originates from a study of Graves' ophthalmopathy and Graves' hyperthyroidism. Study information: Hyperthyroidism qualified as stable when ophthalmopathy did not develop within 18 months of follow-up.

Scientists amplified the TCR beta CDR3 regions from RNA transcripts. The authors performed first-round RT-PCR with HTBI primers and then a second-round multiplex PCR. TCRdb reprocessed the multiplex PCR reads via MiXCR and lists one record per CDR3 protein. The table records around 1.1 million distinct CDR3 sequences, about 40% of them present only once. V was shortened by 3 bases and J by 5 bases, with 14 bases between the two germline ends. The CDR3 has 13 residues. Germline V gene lookup returns CDR1 SQVTM and CDR2 ANQGSEA. Included hyperthyroidism patients were aged 18 to 65 and newly diagnosed (under 2 months' duration). Study conclusions and caveats: Detection in blood was also observed for most expanded thyroid clonotypes above 0.001 frequency. The model achieved roughly 69% sensitivity and roughly 72% specificity for ophthalmopathy progression.

The TCR originated in an adult man with Graves' hyperthyroidism. The specimen was peripheral blood or thyroid tissue (not recorded which). This chain connects TRBV29-1 to TRBJ2-7, with D possibly TRBD1 on 6 matching bases. The CDR3 coding sequence is TGCAGCGTTGAGGAAACAGGGAAGAACGAGCAGTACTTC. Its translation is CSVEETGKNEQYF.